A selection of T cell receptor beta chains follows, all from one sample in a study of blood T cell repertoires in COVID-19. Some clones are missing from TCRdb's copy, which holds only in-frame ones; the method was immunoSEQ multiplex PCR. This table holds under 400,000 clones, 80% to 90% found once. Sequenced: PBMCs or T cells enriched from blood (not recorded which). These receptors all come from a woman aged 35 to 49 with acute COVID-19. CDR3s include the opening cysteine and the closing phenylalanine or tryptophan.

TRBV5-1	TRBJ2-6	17	CASNTGQDPSGANVLTF
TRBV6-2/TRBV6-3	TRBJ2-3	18	CASSGDDRTGAGTDTQYF
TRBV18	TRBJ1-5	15	CASSPGTGAHQPQHF
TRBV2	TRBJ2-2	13	CASMTGSVGELFF
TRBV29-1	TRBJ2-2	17	CSVVGTGVERNTGELFF
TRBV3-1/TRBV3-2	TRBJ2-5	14	CASSQYPSQETQYF
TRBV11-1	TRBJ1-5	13	CASSSGSNQPQHF
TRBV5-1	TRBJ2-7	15	CASSEGTAISYEQYF
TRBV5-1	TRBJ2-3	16	CASSPTTSGVGDTQYF
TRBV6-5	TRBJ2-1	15	CASSQRTSGTNEQFF
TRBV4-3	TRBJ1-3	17	CASSPALGGSAGNTIYF
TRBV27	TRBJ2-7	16	CASSIGAGFTNYEQYF
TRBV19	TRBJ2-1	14	CASGGRRGYNEQFF
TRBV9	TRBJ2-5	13	CASSVAPSETQYF
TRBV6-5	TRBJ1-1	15	CASSYFGGTGFEAFF
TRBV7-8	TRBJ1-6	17	CASSSLHRSSYNSPLHF
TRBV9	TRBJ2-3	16	CASSGAGVSTADTQYF
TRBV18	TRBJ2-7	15	CASSPRLAGIYEQYF
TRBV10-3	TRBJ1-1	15	CAISEPTLRNTEAFF
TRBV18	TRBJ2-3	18	CASSPVSTSGGPETSQYF
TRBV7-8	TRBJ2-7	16	CASSLANREFWGEQYF
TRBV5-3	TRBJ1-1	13	CARSLGTLVMAFF
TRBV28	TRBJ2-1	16	CASSRISGSSYNEQFF
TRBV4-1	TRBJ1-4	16	CASSQEGQGMYEKLFF
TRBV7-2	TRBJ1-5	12	CASSLPNQPQHF
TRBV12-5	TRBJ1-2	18	CASGLVRVTGIKVSGYTF
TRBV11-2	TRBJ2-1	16	CASSLRSDRSYNEQFF
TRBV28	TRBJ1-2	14	CASSHDRVSYGYTF
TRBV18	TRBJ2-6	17	CASSPLSRFSGANVLTF
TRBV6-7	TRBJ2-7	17	CASTSGLAGGTRGEQYF
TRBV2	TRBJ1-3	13	CASSDNPGDTIYF
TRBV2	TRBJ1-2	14	CASSEHGGSYGYTF